One T cell receptor beta chain is described in this entry. Antigen: not known. The data derive from a study of cytomegalovirus exposure and HLA in healthy donors. Study outcomes and limitations: A later analysis found first-cohort TCR clusters tended to co-occur in the 110 or so validation repertoires.

The CDR3 has 18 residues. Germline V lookup: CDR1 LNHDA, CDR2 SQIVND (reference sequence). V shed 5 bases, J shed 4 bases, and the junction held 15 bases outside the gene matches. TCRdb's copy holds only in-frame clones and misses some; the assay was immunoSEQ multiplex PCR. The sample consists of 100,000 to 120,000 clones, roughly nine tenths of them appearing once. The receptor comes from a woman aged 18 to 35 in good health and CMV-seronegative. This chain connects TRBV19 to TRBJ2-2, with 8 nucleotides matching TRBD1. Sequencing was carried out using PBMCs. The CDR3 is CASSPRGRGRPITGELFF. The CDR3 nucleotides are TGTGCCAGTAGTCCCAGGGGGCGGGGAAGACCAATCACCGGGGAGCTGTTTTTT.